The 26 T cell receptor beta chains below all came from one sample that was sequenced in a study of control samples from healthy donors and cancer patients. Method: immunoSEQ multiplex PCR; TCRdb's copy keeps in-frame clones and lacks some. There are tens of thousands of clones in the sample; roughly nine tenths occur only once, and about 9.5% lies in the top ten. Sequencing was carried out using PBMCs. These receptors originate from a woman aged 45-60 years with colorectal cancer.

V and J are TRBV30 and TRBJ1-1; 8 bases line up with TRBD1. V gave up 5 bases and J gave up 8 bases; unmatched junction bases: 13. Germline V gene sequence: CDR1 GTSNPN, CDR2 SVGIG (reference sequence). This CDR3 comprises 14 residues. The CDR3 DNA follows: TGTGCCTGGCCCGCCAGCGAGGACAGGGACGAAGCTTTCTTT. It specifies CAWPASEDRDEAFF.

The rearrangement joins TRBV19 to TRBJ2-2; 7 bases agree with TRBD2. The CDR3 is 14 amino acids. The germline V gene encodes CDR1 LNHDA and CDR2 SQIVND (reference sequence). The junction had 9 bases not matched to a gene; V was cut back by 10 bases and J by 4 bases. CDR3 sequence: CATGEGGATGELFF. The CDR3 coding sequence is TGTGCCACTGGGGAGGGAGGGGCCACCGGGGAGCTGTTTTTT.

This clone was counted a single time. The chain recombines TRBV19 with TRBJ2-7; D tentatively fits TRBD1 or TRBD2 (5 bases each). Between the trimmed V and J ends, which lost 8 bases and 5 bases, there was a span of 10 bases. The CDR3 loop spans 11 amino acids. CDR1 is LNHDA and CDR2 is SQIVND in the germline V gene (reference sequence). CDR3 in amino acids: CASPEGNEQYV. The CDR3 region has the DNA TGTGCCAGTCCCGAGGGGAACGAGCAGTACGTC.

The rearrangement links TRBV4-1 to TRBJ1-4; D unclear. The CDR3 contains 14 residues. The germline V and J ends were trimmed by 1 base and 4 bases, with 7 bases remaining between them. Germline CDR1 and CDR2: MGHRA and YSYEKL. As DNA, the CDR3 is TGCGCCAGCAGCCAAGGGGGTATTAATGAAAAACTGTTTTTT. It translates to CASSQGGINEKLFF.

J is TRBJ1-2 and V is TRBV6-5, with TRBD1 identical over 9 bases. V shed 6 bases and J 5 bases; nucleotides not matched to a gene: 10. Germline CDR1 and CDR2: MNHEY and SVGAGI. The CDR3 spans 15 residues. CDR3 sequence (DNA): TGTGCCAGCAGCGTAACAGGGGGCCTAGGATATGGCTACACCTTC. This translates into CASSVTGGLGYGYTF.

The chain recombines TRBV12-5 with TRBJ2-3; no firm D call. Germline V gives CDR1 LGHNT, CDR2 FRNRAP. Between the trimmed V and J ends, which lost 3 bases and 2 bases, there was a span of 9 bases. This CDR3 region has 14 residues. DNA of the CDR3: TGTGCTAGTGGTTTAAGCTTAGCCACAGATACGCAGTATTTT. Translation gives CASGLSLATDTQYF.

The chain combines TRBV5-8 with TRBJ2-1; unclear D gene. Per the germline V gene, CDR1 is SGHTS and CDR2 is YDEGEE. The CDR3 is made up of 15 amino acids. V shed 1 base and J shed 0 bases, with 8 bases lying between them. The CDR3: CASSLYWGSYNEQFF. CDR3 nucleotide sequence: TGTGCCAGCAGCTTGTACTGGGGCTCCTACAATGAGCAGTTCTTC.

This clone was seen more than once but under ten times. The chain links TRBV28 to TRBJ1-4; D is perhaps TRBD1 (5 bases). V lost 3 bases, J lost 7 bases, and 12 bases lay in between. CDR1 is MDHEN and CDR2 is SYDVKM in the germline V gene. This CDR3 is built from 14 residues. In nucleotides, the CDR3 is TGTGCCAGCAGTTTCGGGGGGGATAGTGAAAAACTGTTTTTT. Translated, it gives CASSFGGDSEKLFF. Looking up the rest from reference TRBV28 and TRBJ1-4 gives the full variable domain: DVKVTQSSRYLVKRTGEKVFLECVQDMDHENMFWYRQDPGLGLRLIYFSYDVKMKEKGDIPEGYSVSREKKERFSLILESASTNQTSMYLCASSFGGDSEKLFFGSGTQLSVL.

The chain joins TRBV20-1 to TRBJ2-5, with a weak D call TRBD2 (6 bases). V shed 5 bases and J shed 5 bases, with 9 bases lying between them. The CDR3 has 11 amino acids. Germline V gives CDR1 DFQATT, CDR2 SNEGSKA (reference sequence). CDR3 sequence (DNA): TGCAGTGCTCATGGGGGGGAGACCCAGTACTTC. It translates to CSAHGGETQYF.

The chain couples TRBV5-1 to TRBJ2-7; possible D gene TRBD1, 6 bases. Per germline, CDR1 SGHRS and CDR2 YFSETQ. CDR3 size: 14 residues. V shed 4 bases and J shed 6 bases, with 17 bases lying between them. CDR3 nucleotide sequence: TGCGCCAGCAGCCCCCGAAACAGGGTCGGCGAGCAGTACGTC. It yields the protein CASSPRNRVGEQYV.

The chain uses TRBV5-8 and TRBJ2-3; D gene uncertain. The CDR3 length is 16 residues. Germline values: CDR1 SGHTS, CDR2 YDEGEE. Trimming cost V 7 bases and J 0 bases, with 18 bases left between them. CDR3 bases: TGTGCCAGCCCGGAACGGCGCCCTCTTAGCACAGATACGCAGTATTTT. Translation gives CASPERRPLSTDTQYF.

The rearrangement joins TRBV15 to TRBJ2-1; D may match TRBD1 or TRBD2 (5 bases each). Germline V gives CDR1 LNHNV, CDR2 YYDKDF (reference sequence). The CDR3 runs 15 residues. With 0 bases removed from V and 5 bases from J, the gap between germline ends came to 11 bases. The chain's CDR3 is CATSRDVPGHNEQFF. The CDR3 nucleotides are TGTGCCACCAGCAGAGATGTACCGGGACACAATGAGCAGTTCTTC.

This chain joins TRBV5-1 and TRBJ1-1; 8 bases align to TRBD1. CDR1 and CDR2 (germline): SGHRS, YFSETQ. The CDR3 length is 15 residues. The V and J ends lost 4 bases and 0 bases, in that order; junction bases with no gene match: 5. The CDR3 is CASSSGTGMNTEAFF. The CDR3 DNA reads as TGCGCCAGCAGCAGCGGGACAGGAATGAACACTGAAGCTTTCTTT.

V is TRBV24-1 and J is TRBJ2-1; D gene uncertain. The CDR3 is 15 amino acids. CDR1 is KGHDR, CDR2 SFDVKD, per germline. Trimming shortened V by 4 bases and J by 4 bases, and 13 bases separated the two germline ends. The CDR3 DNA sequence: TGTGCCACCAGTGACTATACATCGGAATACAATGAGCAGTTCTTC. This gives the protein CATSDYTSEYNEQFF.

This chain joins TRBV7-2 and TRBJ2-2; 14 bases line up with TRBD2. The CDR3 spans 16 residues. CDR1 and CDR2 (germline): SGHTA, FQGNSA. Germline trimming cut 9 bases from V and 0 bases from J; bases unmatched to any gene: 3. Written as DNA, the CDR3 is TGTGCCAGGCCGACTAGCGGGGGGGCGAACACCGGGGAGCTGTTTTTT. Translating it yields CARPTSGGANTGELFF. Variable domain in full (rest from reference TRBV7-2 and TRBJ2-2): GAGVSQSPSNKVTEKGKDVELRCDPISGHTALYWYRQSLGQGLEFLIYFQGNSAPDKSGLPSDRFSAERTGGSVSTLTIQRTQQEDSAVYLCARPTSGGANTGELFFGEGSRLTVL.

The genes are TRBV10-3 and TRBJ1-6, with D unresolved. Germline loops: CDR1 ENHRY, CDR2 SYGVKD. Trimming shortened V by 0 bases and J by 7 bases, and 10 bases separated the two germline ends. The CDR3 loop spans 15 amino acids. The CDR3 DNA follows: TGTGCCATCAGTGAGTCTAGTATCTCCAATTCACCCCTCCACTTT. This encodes CAISESSISNSPLHF.

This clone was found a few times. The CDR3 loop is CASSYAVYSNQPQHF. The CDR3 DNA sequence: TGTGCCAGCAGTTACGCCGTATATAGCAATCAGCCCCAGCATTTT. The chain has TRBV6-5 and TRBJ1-5; D uncertain. This CDR3 comprises 15 residues. Germline values: CDR1 MNHEY, CDR2 SVGAGI. V was trimmed by 2 bases and J by 0 bases, leaving 8 bases between them.

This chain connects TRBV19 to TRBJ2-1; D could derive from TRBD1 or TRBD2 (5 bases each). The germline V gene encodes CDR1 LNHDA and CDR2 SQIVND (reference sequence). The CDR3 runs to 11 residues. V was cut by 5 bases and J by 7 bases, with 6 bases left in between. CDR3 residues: CASSWGNEQFF. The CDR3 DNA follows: TGTGCCAGTAGTTGGGGGAATGAGCAGTTCTTC. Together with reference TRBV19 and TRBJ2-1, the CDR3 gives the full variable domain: DGGITQSPKYLFRKEGQNVTLSCEQNLNHDAMYWYRQDPGQGLRLIYYSQIVNDFQKGDIAEGYSVSREKKESFPLTVTSAQKNPTAFYLCASSWGNEQFFGPGTRLTVL.

The CDR3 DNA reads as TGTGCCAGCAGACTAGCGGGGGGCAACACCGGGGAGCTGTTTTTT. It specifies CASRLAGGNTGELFF. The chain is built from TRBV5-8 and TRBJ2-2; TRBD2 matches at 12 bases. V gave up 5 bases and J gave up 2 bases; unmatched junction bases: 1. The CDR3 extends over 15 amino acids. Germline CDR1 reads SGHTS; CDR2 reads YDEGEE. The entire variable domain, with the rest obtained from reference TRBV5-8 and TRBJ2-2, is as follows: EAGVTQSPTHLIKTRGQQATLRCSPISGHTSVYWYQQALGLGLQFLLWYDEGEERNRGNFPPRFSGRQFPNYSSELNVNALELEDSALYLCASRLAGGNTGELFFGEGSRLTVL.

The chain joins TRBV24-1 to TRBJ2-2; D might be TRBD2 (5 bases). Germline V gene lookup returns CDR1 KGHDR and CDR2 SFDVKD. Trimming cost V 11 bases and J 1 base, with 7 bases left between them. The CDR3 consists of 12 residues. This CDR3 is CAIAGNTGELFF. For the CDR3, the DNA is TGTGCCATCGCGGGGAACACCGGGGAGCTGTTTTTT.

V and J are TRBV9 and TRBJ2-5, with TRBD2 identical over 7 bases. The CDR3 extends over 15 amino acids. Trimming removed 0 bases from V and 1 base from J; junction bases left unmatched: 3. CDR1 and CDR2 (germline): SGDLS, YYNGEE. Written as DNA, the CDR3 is TGTGCCAGCAGCGTAGGTGGGGGGGGCCAAGAGACCCAGTACTTC. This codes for CASSVGGGGQETQYF.

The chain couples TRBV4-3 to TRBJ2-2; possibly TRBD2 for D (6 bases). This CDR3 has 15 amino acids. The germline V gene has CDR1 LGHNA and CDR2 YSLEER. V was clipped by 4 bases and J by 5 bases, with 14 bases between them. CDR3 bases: TGCGCCAGCAGCCGGGGTAGGGCGGGAACCGGGGAGCTGTTTTTT. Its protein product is CASSRGRAGTGELFF.

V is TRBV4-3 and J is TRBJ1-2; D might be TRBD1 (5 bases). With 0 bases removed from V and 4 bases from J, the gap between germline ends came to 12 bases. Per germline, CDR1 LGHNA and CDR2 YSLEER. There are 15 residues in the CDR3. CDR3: CASSQEGTPGYGYTF. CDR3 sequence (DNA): TGCGCCAGCAGCCAAGAAGGGACGCCGGGCTATGGCTACACCTTC.

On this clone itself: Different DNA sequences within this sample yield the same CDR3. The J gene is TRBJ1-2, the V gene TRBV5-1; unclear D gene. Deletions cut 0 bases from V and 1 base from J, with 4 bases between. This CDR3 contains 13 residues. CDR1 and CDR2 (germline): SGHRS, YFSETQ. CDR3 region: CASSLGGNYGYTF. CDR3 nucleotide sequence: TGCGCCAGCAGCTTGGGGGGTAACTATGGCTACACCTTC. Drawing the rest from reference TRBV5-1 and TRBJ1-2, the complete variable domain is KAGVTQTPRYLIKTRGQQVTLSCSPISGHRSVSWYQQTPGQGLQFLFEYFSETQRNKGNFPGRFSGRQFSNSRSEMNVSTLELGDSALYLCASSLGGNYGYTFGSGTRLTVV.

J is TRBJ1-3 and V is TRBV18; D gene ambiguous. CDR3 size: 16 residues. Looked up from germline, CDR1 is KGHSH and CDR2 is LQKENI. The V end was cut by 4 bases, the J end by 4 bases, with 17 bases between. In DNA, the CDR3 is TGTGCCAGCTCACAAACGGGTGGATTTGGAGGAAACACCATATATTTT. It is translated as CASSQTGGFGGNTIYF.

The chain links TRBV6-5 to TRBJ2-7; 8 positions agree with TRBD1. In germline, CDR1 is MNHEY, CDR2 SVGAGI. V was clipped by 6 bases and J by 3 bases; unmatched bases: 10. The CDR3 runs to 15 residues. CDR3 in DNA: TGTGCCAGCAGCCGGGGACAGGTTCCAGACTACGAGCAGTACGTC. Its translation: CASSRGQVPDYEQYV.